The clone carrying this T cell receptor beta chain was detected ten times or more. CDR3 length equals 13 residues. V was pared by 5 bases and J by 2 bases, with 2 bases of the junction left unmatched. Germline CDR1 is SGHTA and CDR2 is FQGNSA. This sample is part of a study of blood T cells in healthy people across ages. It was with a sample-barcoded 5' primer and a J-beta primer mix that a second PCR of roughly 7 to 12 cycles was run. TCRdb independently ran MiXCR on the 5' RACE reads; one entry per CDR3 protein. This table has about 1.8 million distinct CDR3 sequences, around 50% appearing once. J is TRBJ2-7 and V is TRBV7-2, with TRBD1 matching 8 bases. The specimen sequenced was blood. The sequence derives from a woman aged 40 to 55 in good health. For the CDR3, the DNA is TGTGCCAGCAGCCCGGACAGGGCCTACGAGCAGTACTTC. It yields the protein CASSPDRAYEQYF.